The 2 T cell receptor beta chains presented below share a single source sample, sequenced in a study of T-cell reconstitution after alpha-beta-depleted transplantation in children. Molecular barcoding with unique molecular identifiers was used for the TCRbeta library. MiXCR, applied by TCRdb to the PCR reads, yields one record per CDR3 protein. Of about 580,000 distinct CDR3 sequences listed, 23% are singletons. The starting material was PBMCs, mostly from graft donor cells, obtained 360 days after TCRalphabeta/CD19-depleted stem cell transplant. All receptors derive from a boy less than two years old who had a stem cell transplant for acute myeloid leukemia, so the T cells may come from the graft donor.

The table lists this clonotype with many counts. The rearrangement joins TRBV12-3 or TRBV12-4 to TRBJ1-3; D is unresolved. This CDR3 region has 13 residues. Trimming shortened V by 4 bases and J by 4 bases, and 8 bases separated the two germline ends. Here the CDR3 reads CASSSQTGNTIYF. DNA of the CDR3: TGTGCCAGCAGTTCTCAGACAGGAAACACCATATATTTT.

This clonotype was counted only a few times. This chain joins TRBV29-1 and TRBJ2-5; weak D call: TRBD1 (6 bases). This CDR3 is built from 13 residues. Trimming took 2 bases from V and 5 from J, leaving 12 bases between them. Germline V gives CDR1 SQVTM, CDR2 ANQGSEA. The CDR3 nucleotides read TGCAGCGTTGAATCCGGGACATCCGAGACCCAGTACTTC. Protein: CSVESGTSETQYF. The whole variable domain, remainder taken from reference TRBV29-1 and TRBJ2-5, is SAVISQKPSRDICQRGTSLTIQCQVDSQVTMMFWYRQQPGQSLTLIATANQGSEATYESGFVIDKFPISRPNLTFSTLTVSNMSPEDSSIYLCSVESGTSETQYFGPGTRLLVL.